What follows are 2 T cell receptor beta chains derived from one specimen sequenced in a study of CD8 T cells in Susac syndrome. An amount of RNA that ranged from roughly 0.5 to 1 ug was reverse transcribed with random hexamers. TCRdb passed the immunoSEQ multiplex PCR reads through MiXCR, listing each CDR3 protein once. The sample yields approximately 200,000 distinct CDR3 sequences, approximately 94% seen once. Sequencing was done on a sample of CD4+ T cells from PBMCs. The receptors originated from a human donor with multiple sclerosis.

J is TRBJ2-1 and V is TRBV29-1, with a tentative D call TRBD1 (6 bases). Between the trimmed V and J ends, which lost 7 bases and 2 bases, there was a span of 15 bases. The germline gives CDR1 SQVTM, CDR2 ANQGSEA. CDR3 size: 14 residues. The CDR3 coding sequence is TGCAGCGCGGTGGGGGCAGGGACCTACAATGAGCAGTTCTTC. It yields the protein CSAVGAGTYNEQFF.

This clonotype is a singleton in its sample. V usage is TRBV6-5 and J usage is TRBJ2-1; 9 bases line up with TRBD1. Trimming cost V 9 bases and J 6 bases; bases outside gene matches: 6. This CDR3 contains 13 residues. The germline V gene encodes CDR1 MNHEY and CDR2 SVGAGI. CDR3 bases: TGTGCCAGTTCGGGACAGGGCCTCAATGAGCAGTTCTTC. This encodes CASSGQGLNEQFF.